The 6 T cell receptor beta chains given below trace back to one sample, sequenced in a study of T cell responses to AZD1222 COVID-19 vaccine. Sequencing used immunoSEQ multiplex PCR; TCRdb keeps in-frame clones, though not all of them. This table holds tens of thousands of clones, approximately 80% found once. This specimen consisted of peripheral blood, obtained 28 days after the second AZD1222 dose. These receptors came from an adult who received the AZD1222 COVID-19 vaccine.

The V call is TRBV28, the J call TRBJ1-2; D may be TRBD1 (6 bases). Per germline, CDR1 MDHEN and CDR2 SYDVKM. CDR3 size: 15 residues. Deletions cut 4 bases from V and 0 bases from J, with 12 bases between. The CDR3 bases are TGTGCCAGCAGTTCCGGGGGCACCTCTAACTATGGCTACACCTTC. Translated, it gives CASSSGGTSNYGYTF.

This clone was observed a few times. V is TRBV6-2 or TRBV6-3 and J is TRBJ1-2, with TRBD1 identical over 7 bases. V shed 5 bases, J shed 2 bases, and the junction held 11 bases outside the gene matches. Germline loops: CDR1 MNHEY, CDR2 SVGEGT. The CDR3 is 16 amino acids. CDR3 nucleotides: TGTGCCAGCAGTCTAACTACCGGGACAGACAACTATGGCTACACCTTC. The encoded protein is CASSLTTGTDNYGYTF.

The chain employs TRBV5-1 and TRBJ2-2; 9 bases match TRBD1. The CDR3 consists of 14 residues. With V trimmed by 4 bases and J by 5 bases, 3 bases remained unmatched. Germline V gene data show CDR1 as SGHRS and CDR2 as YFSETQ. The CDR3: CASSPGTGTGELFF. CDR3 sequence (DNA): TGCGCCAGCAGCCCGGGGACAGGGACCGGGGAGCTGTTTTTT.

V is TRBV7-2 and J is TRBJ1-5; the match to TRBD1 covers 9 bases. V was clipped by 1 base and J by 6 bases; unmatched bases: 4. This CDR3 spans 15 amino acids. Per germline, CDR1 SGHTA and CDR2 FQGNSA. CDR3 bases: TGTGCCAGCAGCTTAGTATCGACAGGGGGTCAGCCCCAGCATTTT. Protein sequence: CASSLVSTGGQPQHF.

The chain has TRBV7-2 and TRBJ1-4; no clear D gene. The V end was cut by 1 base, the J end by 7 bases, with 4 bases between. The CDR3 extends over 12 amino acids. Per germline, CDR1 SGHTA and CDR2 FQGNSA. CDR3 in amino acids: CASSLDSEKLFF. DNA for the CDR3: TGTGCCAGCAGCTTAGATTCTGAAAAACTGTTTTTT. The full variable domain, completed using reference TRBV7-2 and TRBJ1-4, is GAGVSQSPSNKVTEKGKDVELRCDPISGHTALYWYRQSLGQGLEFLIYFQGNSAPDKSGLPSDRFSAERTGGSVSTLTIQRTQQEDSAVYLCASSLDSEKLFFGSGTQLSVL.

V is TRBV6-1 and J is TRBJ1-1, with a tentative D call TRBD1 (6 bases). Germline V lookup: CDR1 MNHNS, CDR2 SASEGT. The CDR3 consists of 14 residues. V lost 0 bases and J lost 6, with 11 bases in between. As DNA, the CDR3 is TGTGCCAGCAGTGAAGCAGGGGGTCGTGCTGAAGCTTTCTTT. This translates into CASSEAGGRAEAFF.